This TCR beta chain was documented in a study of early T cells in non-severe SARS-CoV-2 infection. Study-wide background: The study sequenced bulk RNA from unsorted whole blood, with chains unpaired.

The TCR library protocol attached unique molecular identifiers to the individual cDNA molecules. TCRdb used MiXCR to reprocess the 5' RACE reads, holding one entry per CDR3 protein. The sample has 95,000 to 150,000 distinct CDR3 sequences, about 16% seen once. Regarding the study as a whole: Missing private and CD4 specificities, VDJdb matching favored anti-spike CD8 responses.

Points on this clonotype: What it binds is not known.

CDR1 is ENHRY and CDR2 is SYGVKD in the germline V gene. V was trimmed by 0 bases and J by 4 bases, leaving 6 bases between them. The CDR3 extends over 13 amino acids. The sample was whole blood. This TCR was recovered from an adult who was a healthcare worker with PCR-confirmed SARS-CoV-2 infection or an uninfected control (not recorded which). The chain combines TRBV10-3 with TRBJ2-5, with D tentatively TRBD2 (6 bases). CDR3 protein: CAISESEGETQYF. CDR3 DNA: TGTGCCATCAGTGAGTCGGAGGGAGAGACCCAGTACTTC.